The 26 T cell receptor beta chains given below trace back to one sample, sequenced in a study of cytomegalovirus exposure and HLA in healthy donors. Profiling relied on immunoSEQ multiplex PCR, and the TCRdb table lists in-frame clones only, not all of them. The repertoire holds some 250,000 clones, with roughly 90% as singletons. Sequenced material: PBMCs. The receptors were gathered from a woman aged 18-30 years in good health and CMV-seronegative.

The chain combines TRBV23-1 with TRBJ2-5; 7 positions match TRBD1. TRBV23-1 is marked as an open reading frame, function uncertain. V dropped 3 bases and J dropped 1; count of bases not matched to a gene: 17. The CDR3 sequence is 19 residues long. CDR3 DNA sequence: TGCGCCAGCAGTCATTCTAGCACATCCCAAACAGGGGCCCAAGAGACCCAGTACTTC. Amino acid sequence: CASSHSSTSQTGAQETQYF.

The V and J genes are TRBV25-1 and TRBJ1-2, with TRBD1 matching over 8 bases. CDR3 size: 13 residues. Germline loops: CDR1 MGHDK, CDR2 SYGVNS. V lost 7 bases, J lost 3 bases, and 4 bases stayed unmatched. Here the CDR3 reads CASNRGGDYGYTF. In DNA form, the CDR3 reads TGTGCCAGCAACAGGGGGGGGGACTATGGCTACACCTTC.

This chain connects TRBV28 to TRBJ1-5; D is possibly TRBD1 (6 bases). CDR3 length equals 12 residues. Germline-derived CDR1 and CDR2 are MDHEN and SYDVKM. V dropped 2 bases and J dropped 14 bases, with 13 bases sitting between them. The DNA of the CDR3 is TGTGCCAGCAGTTTAATGGACAGCAGTAAGCATTTT. This sequence encodes CASSLMDSSKHF.

DNA of the CDR3: TGTGCCAGCAGCCTCCTAGTCGGGCAAGAGACCCAGTACTTC. This gives the protein CASSLLVGQETQYF. The chain couples TRBV5-6 to TRBJ2-5; no reliable D call. Trimming removed 4 bases at V and 2 bases at J, with 12 bases between. CDR3 length equals 14 residues. Germline CDR1 reads SGHDT; CDR2 reads YYEEEE.

The chain combines TRBV19 with TRBJ1-2; 7 nucleotides agree with TRBD1. This CDR3 has 15 amino acids. Germline CDR1 is LNHDA and CDR2 is SQIVND (reference sequence). Germline trimming cut 10 bases from V and 1 base from J; bases unmatched to any gene: 12. The CDR3 loop reads CATHFRDSLNYGYTF. DNA of the CDR3: TGTGCCACCCACTTCCGGGACAGCCTTAACTATGGCTACACCTTC. The whole variable domain, filled in from reference TRBV19 and TRBJ1-2, reads DGGITQSPKYLFRKEGQNVTLSCEQNLNHDAMYWYRQDPGQGLRLIYYSQIVNDFQKGDIAEGYSVSREKKESFPLTVTSAQKNPTAFYLCATHFRDSLNYGYTFGSGTRLTVV.

V and J are TRBV5-8 and TRBJ2-5, with D maybe TRBD2 (5 bases). V lost 4 bases and J 1 base, leaving 11 bases between the germline ends. The germline V gene encodes CDR1 SGHTS and CDR2 YDEGEE. The CDR3 totals 14 residues. The CDR3 DNA reads TGTGCCAGCAGCAGCGGACTGGGCCAAGAGACCCAGTACTTC. Translated, it gives CASSSGLGQETQYF.

This clone was counted only a few times. The V call is TRBV11-2, the J call TRBJ2-7; tentatively, D is TRBD2 (5 bases). CDR1 and CDR2 (germline): SGHAT, FQNNGV. The CDR3 loop spans 14 amino acids. The ends were cut back, 2 bases at V and 5 bases at J, with 13 bases in the middle. CDR3 sequence: CASSLRGGGDEQYF. The DNA of the CDR3 is TGTGCCAGCAGCTTACGCGGAGGCGGCGACGAGCAGTACTTC.

This rearrangement joins TRBV19 to TRBJ2-3; TRBD1 agrees at 8 bases. The V segment lost 5 bases and the J segment 1 base; nucleotides outside the gene matches: 2. The CDR3 extends over 14 amino acids. CDR1 and CDR2 (germline): LNHDA, SQIVND (reference sequence). The chain's CDR3 is CASSLGQGTDTQYF. The CDR3 nucleotides read TGTGCCAGTAGTTTGGGACAGGGCACAGATACGCAGTATTTT.

The J gene is TRBJ2-7, the V gene TRBV6-4; no clear D. V dropped 8 bases and J dropped 3 bases, with 14 bases sitting between them. The CDR3 consists of 13 residues. Germline V CDR1 and CDR2: MRHNA, SNTAGT. The CDR3 region is CASGRGQYYEQYV. CDR3 DNA sequence: TGTGCCAGCGGTCGCGGCCAATACTACGAGCAGTACGTC.

The V and J genes are TRBV28 and TRBJ1-1, with a weak D call TRBD1 (5 bases). Trimming stripped 10 bases from V and 7 bases from J, with 19 bases between. Germline V gene sequence: CDR1 MDHEN, CDR2 SYDVKM. CDR3 size: 13 residues. Written as DNA, the CDR3 is TGTGCCACCTTTGTGGGGCCGGGGGGTGAAGCTTTCTTT. It codes for CATFVGPGGEAFF.

The rearrangement links TRBV5-1 to TRBJ2-3, with 7 bases matching TRBD1. From germline, CDR1 is SGHRS and CDR2 YFSETQ. Germline trimming cut 2 bases from V and 1 base from J; bases unmatched to any gene: 10. The CDR3 loop spans 17 amino acids. DNA for the CDR3: TGCGCCAGCAGCTTACTTCGACAGGGTCCACGCACAGATACGCAGTATTTT. It encodes CASSLLRQGPRTDTQYF.

The chain links TRBV6-1 to TRBJ2-7, with a tentative D call TRBD2 (5 bases). The CDR3 contains 13 residues. Trimming shortened V by 11 bases and J by 5 bases, and 19 bases separated the two germline ends. CDR1 is MNHNS, CDR2 SASEGT, per germline. The CDR3 bases are TGTGCCGTCAGAGGGTACGTTCACGACGAGCAGTACGTC. Amino acids: CAVRGYVHDEQYV.

This clone was picked up one time. The rearrangement uses TRBV30 and TRBJ1-1; 7 nucleotides line up with TRBD1. The V and J ends lost 2 bases and 4 bases, in that order; junction bases with no gene match: 1. CDR1 GTSNPN and CDR2 SVGIG come from the germline V gene (reference sequence). The CDR3 loop spans 12 amino acids. DNA of the CDR3: TGTGCCTGGAGTCAGGGGGTCACTGAAGCTTTCTTT. Translated, it gives CAWSQGVTEAFF.

The chain is built from TRBV7-2 and TRBJ2-5; D might be TRBD1 (5 bases). The germline V gene encodes CDR1 SGHTA and CDR2 FQGNSA. This CDR3 contains 13 residues. With 2 bases removed from V and 5 bases from J, the gap between germline ends came to 9 bases. The CDR3 here is CASSLQGSETQYF. CDR3 in DNA: TGTGCCAGCAGCTTACAGGGATCGGAGACCCAGTACTTC.

The J gene is TRBJ2-7, the V gene TRBV30, with 7 bases matching TRBD1. Per germline, CDR1 GTSNPN and CDR2 SVGIG (reference sequence). The length of the CDR3 is 14 residues. With 3 bases clipped from V and 1 base from J, the junction kept 6 bases outside the gene matches. CDR3 in DNA: TGTGCCTGGAGACGGGACAGAGCTTCCTACGAGCAGTACTTC. Translated: CAWRRDRASYEQYF.

V usage is TRBV10-1 and J usage is TRBJ2-3, with 7 positions matching TRBD2. This CDR3 is built from 17 residues. The V segment lost 10 bases and the J segment 4 bases; nucleotides outside the gene matches: 20. Looked up from germline, CDR1 is WNHNN and CDR2 is SYGVQD (reference sequence). Written as DNA, the CDR3 is TGCGCCAAACCTACACTTACCAGACCGGGGGGTCCAGATACGCAGTATTTT. This sequence encodes CAKPTLTRPGGPDTQYF.

CDR3 sequence reads: CASRPQTARNTEAFF. The DNA of the CDR3 is TGTGCCAGCAGGCCCCAAACAGCCAGGAACACTGAAGCTTTCTTT. The J gene is TRBJ1-1, the V gene TRBV2; no definite D call. Deletions cut 6 bases from V and 1 base from J, with 15 bases between. The V gene's germline CDR1 is SNHLY and CDR2 FYNNEI. This CDR3 is built from 15 residues.

V gene TRBV9 combines with J gene TRBJ2-3; 10 bases map to TRBD2. Looked up from germline, CDR1 is SGDLS and CDR2 is YYNGEE. This CDR3 is 16 amino acids long. After removal of 5 bases from V and 2 bases from J, the junction contained 8 bases not matched to a gene. The CDR3 DNA reads TGTGCCAGCAGTCCCCTAGCGGGGGTATCCACAGATACGCAGTATTTT. It specifies CASSPLAGVSTDTQYF.

This chain links TRBV10-3 with TRBJ1-1, with D perhaps matching TRBD1 (6 bases). This CDR3 spans 13 amino acids. The V gene lost 6 bases and the J gene lost 6 bases, with 14 bases spanning the gap. Germline assignment: CDR1 ENHRY and CDR2 SYGVKD. The CDR3 DNA reads TGTGCCATCAGGGAATCGGGGGGCTCTGAAGCTTTCTTT. It specifies CAIRESGGSEAFF.

The chain uses TRBV2 and TRBJ2-3; 10 bases fit TRBD2. The germline V gene has CDR1 SNHLY and CDR2 FYNNEI. Germline trimming cut 3 bases from V and 3 bases from J; bases unmatched to any gene: 3. This CDR3 has 15 amino acids. The CDR3 loop is CASSDNSGGTDTQYF. The CDR3 bases are TGTGCCAGCAGTGATAATAGCGGGGGGACAGATACGCAGTATTTT.

This chain links TRBV18 with TRBJ2-5; 9 nucleotides match TRBD2. The V gene end was trimmed by 2 bases and the J gene end by 1 base; junction bases not matched to a gene: 5. The CDR3 spans 16 residues. In germline, CDR1 is KGHSH, CDR2 LQKENI. CDR3 sequence: CASSPKSAGGQETQYF. The CDR3 DNA sequence: TGTGCCAGCTCACCAAAATCAGCGGGGGGCCAAGAGACCCAGTACTTC.

The chain is built from TRBV28 and TRBJ1-1, with 7 positions matching TRBD1. The CDR3 sequence is 15 residues long. V shed 2 bases and J 0 bases; nucleotides not matched to a gene: 3. The germline V gene encodes CDR1 MDHEN and CDR2 SYDVKM. The DNA for the CDR3 is TGTGCCAGCAGTTTACGACAGGGCCTGAACACTGAAGCTTTCTTT. Amino acid sequence: CASSLRQGLNTEAFF.

The gene calls are TRBV19 and TRBJ1-5; weak D call: TRBD1 (5 bases). Trimming removed 7 bases from V and 5 bases from J, with 9 bases in between. This CDR3 spans 12 amino acids. Germline CDR1 and CDR2: LNHDA and SQIVND (reference sequence). The CDR3 sequence is CASKGLDQPQHF. CDR3 bases: TGTGCCAGTAAGGGACTCGATCAGCCCCAGCATTTT.

A single count supports this clone. The V and J genes are TRBV5-1 and TRBJ2-3; TRBD2 matches at 9 bases. Trimming at V came to 0 bases and at J to 4 bases, leaving 3 bases not matched to a gene. Germline-derived CDR1 and CDR2 are SGHRS and YFSETQ. The CDR3 is 15 amino acids. The CDR3 sequence: CASSLEGLAPDTQYF. CDR3 sequence (DNA): TGCGCCAGCAGCTTGGAGGGACTAGCTCCAGATACGCAGTATTTT.

This clone was detected once. This sequence joins TRBV5-6 and TRBJ1-4, with 7 positions matching TRBD1. Germline loops: CDR1 SGHDT, CDR2 YYEEEE. CDR3 size: 16 residues. J was trimmed by 4 bases and V by 0 bases; bases with no gene match: 6. The CDR3 DNA is TGTGCCAGCAGCTTGGAGGGGGCAGGGTATAATGAAAAACTGTTTTTT. It yields the protein CASSLEGAGYNEKLFF.

The chain employs TRBV7-3 and TRBJ1-1; D may be TRBD1 (6 bases). The V and J ends lost 5 bases and 7 bases respectively, with 14 bases between them. Germline assignment: CDR1 SGHTA and CDR2 FQGTGA. CDR3 length: 13 amino acids. Here the CDR3 reads CASSPSPRGEAFF. The CDR3, as DNA: TGTGCCAGCAGCCCAAGCCCCAGGGGTGAAGCTTTCTTT.